A selection of T cell receptor beta chains follows, all from one sample in a study of naive and memory T cell subsets. Each CDR3 protein is one row after TCRdb ran MiXCR on the UMI-ligation and nested PCR reads. The sample comprises more than 95,000 distinct CDR3 sequences, more than 12% of which are singletons, and around 2.7% rests with the top ten. The material sequenced was naive CD8+ T cells from blood. These receptors were obtained from a human donor in good health. CDR3s leave out the opening cysteine and the closing phenylalanine or tryptophan.

j_call | v_call | cdr3_aa
TRBJ1-2 | TRBV5-1 | ASSPNRVYGYT
TRBJ1-2 | TRBV7-9 | ATDHLVDYGYT
TRBJ1-2 | TRBV7-9 | ASSLGASTTT
TRBJ2-2 | TRBV6-5 | ASSLWGNQNTGELF
TRBJ1-6 | TRBV12-3/TRBV12-4 | ASSGTGVDSPLH
TRBJ1-5 | TRBV15 | ATSSIDNQPQH
TRBJ1-4 | TRBV20-1 | SAIRGHATLVNEKLF
TRBJ1-1 | TRBV5-5 | ASSLPVNTEAF
TRBJ2-3 | TRBV7-8 | ASSLFSDTQY
TRBJ2-1 | TRBV15 | ATSREAGGLIGSYNEQF
TRBJ1-1 | TRBV5-1 | ASSLAGVTEAF
TRBJ1-1 | TRBV4-3 | ASSQGFTGGTEAF
TRBJ1-6 | TRBV7-9 | ASSPETSPLH
TRBJ2-2 | TRBV10-3 | AIRQFSGSATGELF
TRBJ2-3 | TRBV19 | ASSISGADTQY
TRBJ1-4 | TRBV28 | ASSIPDTPNEKLF
TRBJ2-1 | TRBV28 | ASSLTENEQF